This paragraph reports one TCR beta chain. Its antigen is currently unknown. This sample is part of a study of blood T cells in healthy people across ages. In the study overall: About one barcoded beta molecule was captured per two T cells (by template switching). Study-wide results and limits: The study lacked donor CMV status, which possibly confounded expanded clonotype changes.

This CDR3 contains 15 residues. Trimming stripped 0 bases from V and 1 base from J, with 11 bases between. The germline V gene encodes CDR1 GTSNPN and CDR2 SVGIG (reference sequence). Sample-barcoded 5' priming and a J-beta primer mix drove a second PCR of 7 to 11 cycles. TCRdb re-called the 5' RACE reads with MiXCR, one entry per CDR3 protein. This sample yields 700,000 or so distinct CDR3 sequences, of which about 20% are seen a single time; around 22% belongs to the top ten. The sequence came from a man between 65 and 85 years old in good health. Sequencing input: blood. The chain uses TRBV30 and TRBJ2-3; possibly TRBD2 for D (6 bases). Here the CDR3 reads CAWSVRERGTDTQYF. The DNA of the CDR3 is TGTGCCTGGAGTGTACGAGAGCGGGGCACAGATACGCAGTATTTT.